Listed below are T cell receptor beta chains from one sample, sequenced in a study of metastatic and nonmetastatic thyroid tumors. TCRdb reprocessed the PCR reads using MiXCR. Among approximately 34,000 clones, about a sixth were seen once, and the ten largest hold nearly 3.5%. The source material was blood. Source of these receptors: a female donor with papillary thyroid cancer or a benign thyroid nodule (not recorded which). Some clones in this sample may be carry-over from other donors' samples. Each CDR3 is given with its conserved first and last residue. A D gene is named only where the DNA matches it firmly. Size values are once, few and many counts, or a class for expanded clones, and some rows have none.

abundance	d_gene	j_gene	v_gene	CDR3aa	CDR3nt
many	TRBD2	TRBJ2-3	TRBV7-9	CASTSGSVTDTQYF	TGTGCCAGCACAAGCGGGAGTGTAACAGATACGCAGTATTTT
few	-	TRBJ1-2	TRBV12-3/TRBV12-4	CASSSIPAPDGYTF	TGTGCCAGCAGTTCCATCCCGGCACCAGATGGCTACACCTTC
-	-	TRBJ1-6	TRBV11-2	CARSLRGGSSPLHF	TGTGCCCGCAGCTTACGGGGGGGAAGTTCACCCCTCCACTTT
many	-	TRBJ1-2	TRBV2	CASTGNYGYTF	TGTGCCAGCACAGGGAACTATGGCTACACCTTC
many	TRBD2	TRBJ2-1	TRBV29-1	CSVGRGTSPLNEQFF	TGCAGCGTTGGACGTGGGACTAGTCCCCTCAATGAGCAGTTCTTC
few	-	TRBJ1-4	TRBV19	CDGSVKRFEKLFF	TGTGACGGTAGTGTCAAACGGTTTGAAAAACTGTTTTTT
many	TRBD1	TRBJ2-2	TRBV7-9	CASSLARQGSLLKNTGELFF	TGTGCCAGCAGCTTAGCGAGACAGGGGTCCCTACTAAAGAACACCGGGGAGCTGTTTTTT
many	-	TRBJ1-4	TRBV6-6	CASSYSNVDSSEKLFF	TGTGCCAGCAGTTACTCGAATGTGGACAGCTCCGAAAAACTGTTTTTT
many	-	TRBJ2-7	TRBV4-1	CASSQDHGEGVGEQYF	TGCGCCAGCAGCCAAGATCACGGGGAGGGGGTTGGCGAGCAGTACTTC
-	-	TRBJ1-3	TRBV20-1	CSASPTASGNTIYF	TGCAGTGCTAGTCCAACAGCCTCTGGAAACACCATATATTTT
many	-	TRBJ1-1	TRBV29-1	CSVAYRVTTEAFF	TGCAGCGTTGCTTACAGGGTTACAACTGAAGCTTTCTTT
-	TRBD2	TRBJ2-3	TRBV18	CASSSMGLAGGTDTQYF	TGTGCCAGCTCATCGATGGGACTAGCGGGAGGCACAGATACGCAGTATTTT
-	-	TRBJ2-5	TRBV20-1	CSASGWEPQDTQYF	TGCAGTGCTTCCGGGTGGGAGCCCCAAGATACCCAGTACTTC
many	-	TRBJ2-7	TRBV11-2	CASSLDTTASGRGYEQYF	TGTGCCAGCAGCTTAGATACGACAGCATCTGGAAGGGGGTACGAGCAGTACTTC
few	-	TRBJ2-7	TRBV10-1	CASPSIRHRSPYEQYF	TGCGCCAGCCCTTCAATCCGGCACAGGTCCCCCTACGAGCAGTACTTC
-	-	TRBJ2-2	TRBV6-1	CASPGTSNTGDLFF	TGTGCCTCCCCGGGAACCTCGAACACCGGGGATCTGTTTTTT
-	-	TRBJ2-7	TRBV28	CASSLSKGMQYF	TGTGCCAGCAGTTTAAGTAAGGGGATGCAGTACTTC
many	TRBD1	TRBJ1-4	TRBV25-1	CASRNTGAGEKLFF	TGTGCCAGCAGGAACACAGGGGCGGGTGAAAAACTGTTTTTT
many	TRBD1	TRBJ1-3	TRBV13	CASSWRDRGSGNTIYF	TGTGCCAGCAGCTGGCGGGACAGGGGATCAGGAAACACCATATATTTT
many	TRBD2	TRBJ2-6	TRBV15	CATSRREGSGANVLTF	TGTGCCACCAGCCGTCGGGAGGGATCTGGGGCCAACGTCCTGACTTTC
-	-	TRBJ2-1	TRBV7-6	CANSPKRDGFHEQLF	TGTGCCAACAGCCCCAAGAGGGACGGCTTTCATGAGCAGCTCTTC
many	-	TRBJ1-5	TRBV6-1	CASSAGWEGNQPQHF	TGTGCCAGCAGTGCGGGCTGGGAGGGCAATCAGCCCCAGCATTTT
medium-sized	-	TRBJ2-7	TRBV7-8	CASSLGGPSYEQYF	TGTGCCAGCAGCTTAGGCGGGCCGTCCTACGAGCAGTACTTC